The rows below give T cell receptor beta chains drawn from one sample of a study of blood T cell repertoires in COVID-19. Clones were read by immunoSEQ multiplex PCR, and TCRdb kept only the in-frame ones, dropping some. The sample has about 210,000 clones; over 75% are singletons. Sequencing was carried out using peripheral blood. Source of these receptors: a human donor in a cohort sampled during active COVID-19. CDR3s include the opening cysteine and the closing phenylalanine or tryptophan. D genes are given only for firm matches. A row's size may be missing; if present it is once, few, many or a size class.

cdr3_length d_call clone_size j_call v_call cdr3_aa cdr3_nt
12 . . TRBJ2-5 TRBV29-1 CSVAEGVEAQYF TGCAGCGTGGCAGAGGGGGTTGAGGCCCAGTACTTC
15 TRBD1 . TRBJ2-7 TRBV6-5 CASGPDRGRPYEQYF TGTGCCAGCGGACCGGACAGGGGGCGCCCCTACGAGCAGTACTTC
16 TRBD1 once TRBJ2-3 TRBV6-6 CASSFLTGGNADTQYF TGTGCCAGCAGTTTCTTGACAGGGGGTAACGCAGATACGCAGTATTTT
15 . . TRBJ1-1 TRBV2 CASRYRLIRNTEAFF TGTGCCAGCAGGTACAGGTTAATCCGAAACACTGAAGCTTTCTTT
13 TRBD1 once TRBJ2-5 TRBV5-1 CASSLELGQRLHF TGCGCCAGCAGCTTGGAACTGGGACAGCGGCTCCACTTC
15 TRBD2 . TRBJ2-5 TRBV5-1 CASSLVEAGEETQYF TGCGCCAGCAGCTTGGTAGAGGCGGGGGAAGAGACCCAGTACTTC
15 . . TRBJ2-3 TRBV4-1 CASSQDGSGTDTQYF TGCGCCAGCAGCCAAGACGGGTCAGGCACAGATACGCAGTATTTT
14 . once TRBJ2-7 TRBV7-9 CASSLVTGRNEQYF TGTGCCAGCAGCTTGGTAACGGGAAGGAACGAGCAGTACTTC
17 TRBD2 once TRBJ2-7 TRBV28 CASSSGGETSGRYEQYF TGTGCCAGCAGTTCCGGGGGGGAGACTAGCGGAAGGTACGAGCAGTACTTC
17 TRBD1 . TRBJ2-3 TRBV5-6 CASSYTGGRDSTDTQYF TGTGCCAGCAGCTACACAGGGGGCAGGGATAGCACAGATACGCAGTATTTT
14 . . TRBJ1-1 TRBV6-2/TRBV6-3 CASSYSTGNTEAFF TGTGCCAGCAGTTACTCGACAGGGAACACTGAAGCTTTCTTT
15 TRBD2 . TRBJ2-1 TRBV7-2 CASSLAGGVHNEQFF TGTGCCAGCAGCTTAGCGGGGGGGGTACACAATGAGCAGTTCTTC
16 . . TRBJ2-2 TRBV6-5 CASSYSLGPNTGELFF TGTGCCAGCAGTTACTCGTTGGGGCCGAACACCGGGGAGCTGTTTTTT
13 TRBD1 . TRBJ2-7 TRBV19 CASSSTGSYEQYF TGTGCCAGTAGTTCGACAGGGTCCTACGAGCAGTACTTC
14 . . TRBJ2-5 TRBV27 CASSPNAYQETQYF TGTGCCAGCAGCCCTAACGCTTACCAAGAGACCCAGTACTTC
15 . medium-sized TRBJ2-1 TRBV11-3 CASSERRRGGNEQFF TGTGCCAGCAGCGAAAGGAGAAGGGGGGGCAATGAGCAGTTCTTC
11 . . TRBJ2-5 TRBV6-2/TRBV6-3 CASSSGKTQYF TGTGCCAGCAGTTCCGGGAAGACCCAGTACTTC
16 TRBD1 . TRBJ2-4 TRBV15 CATRLGGQGTKNIQYF TGTGCCACCAGACTGGGAGGACAGGGGACCAAAAACATTCAGTACTTC
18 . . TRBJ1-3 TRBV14 CASSQDPEEGSSGNTIYF TGTGCCAGCAGCCAAGATCCGGAGGAAGGGAGCTCTGGAAACACCATATATTTT
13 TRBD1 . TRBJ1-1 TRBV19 CASRKDRVAEAFF TGTGCCAGTAGGAAAGACAGGGTGGCTGAAGCTTTCTTT
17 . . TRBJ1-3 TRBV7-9 CASSLFLRPSSGNTIYF TGTGCCAGCAGCCTCTTCCTGCGGCCCAGCTCTGGAAACACCATATATTTT
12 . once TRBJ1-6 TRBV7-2 CASSDRYSPLHF TGTGCCAGCTCAGACAGGTATTCACCCCTCCACTTT
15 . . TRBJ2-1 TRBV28 CASGLLRDTPREQFF TGTGCCAGCGGGCTACTCCGGGACACCCCCCGGGAGCAGTTCTTC
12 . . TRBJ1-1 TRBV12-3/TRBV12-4 CASRFPGTEAFF TGTGCCAGCAGATTTCCGGGCACTGAAGCTTTCTTT
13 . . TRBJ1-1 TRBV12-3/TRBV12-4 CASSWDLNTEAFF TGTGCCAGCAGTTGGGACTTGAACACTGAAGCTTTCTTT
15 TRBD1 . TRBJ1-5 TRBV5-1 CASSFDGQGNQPQHF TGCGCCAGCAGCTTCGATGGACAGGGAAATCAGCCCCAGCATTTT
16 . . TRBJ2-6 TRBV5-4 CASSLSAVRGANVLTF TGTGCCAGCAGCTTGTCAGCGGTGAGGGGGGCCAACGTCCTGACTTTC
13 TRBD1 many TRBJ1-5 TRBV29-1 CSVGTGKNQPQHF TGCAGCGTAGGGACAGGGAAGAATCAGCCCCAGCATTTT
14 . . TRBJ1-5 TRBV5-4 CASSLDGGTGPQHF TGTGCCAGCAGCTTGGACGGCGGTACAGGGCCCCAGCATTTT
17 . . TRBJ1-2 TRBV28 CASSSPAGQREFYGYTF TGTGCCAGCAGTAGTCCGGCTGGACAGCGAGAATTCTATGGCTACACCTTC
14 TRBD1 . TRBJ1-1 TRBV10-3 CAISEGRGSTEAFF TGTGCCATCAGTGAAGGCAGGGGGTCCACTGAAGCTTTCTTT
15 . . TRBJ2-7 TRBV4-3 CASSQDGQGHYEQYF TGCGCCAGCAGCCAAGATGGCCAGGGCCACTACGAGCAGTACTTC
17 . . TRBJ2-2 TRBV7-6 CASSLMPPGQSTGELFF TGTGCCAGCAGCTTAATGCCACCCGGACAGTCTACCGGGGAGCTGTTTTTT
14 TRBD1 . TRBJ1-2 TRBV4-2 CASSYDRGISGYTF TGTGCCAGCAGCTATGACAGGGGAATTAGCGGCTACACCTTC
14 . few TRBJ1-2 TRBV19 CASSRGVGGYGYTF TGTGCCAGTAGCCGCGGCGTCGGTGGCTATGGCTACACCTTC
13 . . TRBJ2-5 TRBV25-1 CASSKSGQETQYF TGTGCCAGCAGTAAATCGGGGCAAGAGACCCAGTACTTC
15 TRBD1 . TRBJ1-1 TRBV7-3 CASSSQPGQGFGAFF TGTGCCAGCAGCTCCCAACCGGGACAGGGGTTTGGTGCTTTCTTT
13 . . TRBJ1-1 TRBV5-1 CASSPSTGSEAFF TGCGCCAGCAGCCCATCGACGGGGTCTGAAGCTTTCTTT
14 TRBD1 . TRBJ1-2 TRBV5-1 CASSLRQGNYGYTF TGCGCCAGCAGCCTACGACAGGGAAACTATGGCTACACCTTC
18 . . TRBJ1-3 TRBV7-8 CASSSDPGLRGSGNTIYF TGTGCCAGCAGCTCGGACCCGGGACTTCGGGGGTCTGGAAACACCATATATTTT
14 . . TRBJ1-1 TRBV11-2 CASSLVHLNTEAFF TGTGCCAGCAGCTTAGTCCATCTGAACACTGAAGCTTTCTTT
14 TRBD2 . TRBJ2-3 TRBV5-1 CASSLGLAADTQYF TGCGCCAGCAGCTTGGGGCTAGCGGCAGATACGCAGTATTTT